Below are 16 T cell receptor beta chains sequenced from a single sample in a study of blood T cell repertoires in COVID-19 (dated by TCRdb to between 2020 and 2021). The library was built by means of the immunoSEQ multiplex PCR assay. TCRdb obtained this table from immuneACCESS and retained in-frame rearrangements with V and J assigned. These tables miss some clones; where compared with another copy, unresolved V genes account for less than half of the shortfall, and the remainder is unexplained. This sample holds under 250,000 clones; nearly 90% were observed only once. The biggest ten clones account for roughly a tenth of the sample. Sequenced input: PBMCs or T cells enriched from blood (not recorded which). These receptors came from a man aged 25 to 40 who had recovered from COVID-19.

This clone has just a few counts. The J gene is TRBJ1-1, the V gene TRBV6-5, with unresolved D. This CDR3 has 13 amino acids. The V gene lost 8 bases and the J gene lost 5 bases, with 15 bases spanning the gap. Germline-derived CDR1 and CDR2 are MNHEY and SVGAGI. CDR3 protein: CASVVSRGTEAFF. CDR3 sequence (DNA): TGTGCCAGCGTAGTGAGCAGAGGGACTGAAGCTTTCTTT.

The chain uses TRBV10-3 and TRBJ1-4; D remains unclear. The CDR3 runs 15 residues. Germline values: CDR1 ENHRY, CDR2 SYGVKD. V was clipped by 11 bases and J by 0 bases, with 16 bases between them. Here the CDR3 reads CASAGGVATNEKLFF. The CDR3 nucleotides are TGTGCCTCGGCGGGCGGGGTCGCAACTAATGAAAAACTGTTTTTT.

The V call is TRBV9, the J call TRBJ1-6; D gene uncertain. V gave up 0 bases and J gave up 5 bases, with 6 bases separating them. Per the germline V gene, CDR1 is SGDLS and CDR2 is YYNGEE. There are 14 residues in the CDR3. DNA of the CDR3: TGTGCCAGCAGCGTAGGAGGGAATAATTCACCCCTCCACTTT. The encoded protein is CASSVGGNNSPLHF.

V usage is TRBV29-1 and J usage is TRBJ2-7; D perhaps matches TRBD1 (5 bases). The CDR3 contains 12 residues. Germline values: CDR1 SQVTM, CDR2 ANQGSEA. Trimming cost V 4 bases and J 4 bases, with 11 bases left between them. The CDR3 DNA sequence: TGCAGCGTTGGTGCAGGGAAGTACGAGCAGTACTTC. Its protein product is CSVGAGKYEQYF.

This sequence joins TRBV7-9 and TRBJ2-1, with TRBD2 identical over 13 bases. J gave up 8 bases and V 6 bases, and 7 bases lay outside the gene matches. The CDR3 consists of 15 residues. Per germline, CDR1 SEHNR and CDR2 FQNEAQ (reference sequence). The CDR3 loop reads CASRSTSGRRHEQFF. In DNA, the CDR3 is TGTGCCAGCAGATCGACTAGCGGGAGGAGGCATGAGCAGTTCTTC.

V is TRBV3-1 (or the pseudogene TRBV3-2) and J is TRBJ1-5; the D is unclear. The CDR3 contains 13 residues. The V end was cut by 3 bases, the J end by 4 bases, with 7 bases between. The germline V gene encodes CDR1 LGHDT and CDR2 YNNKEL (reference sequence). The CDR3 loop reads CASSQSGNQPQHF. The CDR3 DNA sequence: TGTGCCAGCAGCCAGAGTGGTAATCAGCCCCAGCATTTT.

The CDR3 reads CAWSTAGAGNEKLFF. The CDR3 region has the DNA TGTGCCTGGAGTACGGCCGGGGCGGGGAATGAAAAACTGTTTTTT. The rearrangement joins TRBV30 to TRBJ1-4, with D tentatively TRBD1 (5 bases). Trimming took off 2 bases at V and 5 bases at J, with 15 bases between the two ends. Germline V gene data show CDR1 as GTSNPN and CDR2 as SVGIG (reference sequence). CDR3 length: 15 residues.

CDR3 loop: CASDRDRKNQPQHF. The CDR3 DNA sequence: TGTGCCAGTGACCGGGACAGGAAAAATCAGCCCCAGCATTTT. J is TRBJ1-5 and V is TRBV2; 8 bases match TRBD1. Germline V gene data show CDR1 as SNHLY and CDR2 as FYNNEI. Losses at the gene ends were 9 bases for V and 4 bases for J; bases not matched to a gene: 8. The CDR3 contains 14 residues.

The J gene is TRBJ1-6, the V gene TRBV9; 10 positions agree with TRBD1. This CDR3 comprises 16 residues. Germline CDR1 is SGDLS and CDR2 is YYNGEE. Trimming took 0 bases from V and 7 from J; bases not matched to a gene: 4. CDR3 region: CASSVGGQGQNSPLHF. The CDR3 nucleotides read TGTGCCAGCAGCGTAGGGGGACAGGGGCAGAATTCACCCCTCCACTTT. Based on the CDR3 plus reference TRBV9 and TRBJ1-6, the full variable domain is DSGVTQTPKHLITATGQRVTLRCSPRSGDLSVYWYQQSLDQGLQFLIQYYNGEERAKGNILERFSAQQFPDLHSELNLSSLELGDSALYFCASSVGGQGQNSPLHFGNGTRLTVT.

V and J are TRBV9 and TRBJ1-1; the match to TRBD1 covers 7 bases. Germline CDR1 SGDLS, CDR2 YYNGEE. J was trimmed by 3 bases and V by 1 base; bases with no gene match: 3. The CDR3 runs to 14 residues. The CDR3 DNA is TGTGCCAGCAGCGTATCCCAGGGGGACACTGAAGCTTTCTTT. Translated, it gives CASSVSQGDTEAFF. Full variable domain (remainder filled in from reference TRBV9 and TRBJ1-1): DSGVTQTPKHLITATGQRVTLRCSPRSGDLSVYWYQQSLDQGLQFLIQYYNGEERAKGNILERFSAQQFPDLHSELNLSSLELGDSALYFCASSVSQGDTEAFFGQGTRLTVV.

The chain recombines TRBV28 with TRBJ1-1; D call uncertain. The germline V gene has CDR1 MDHEN and CDR2 SYDVKM. V was shortened by 2 bases and J by 10 bases, with 14 bases between the two germline ends. The CDR3 totals 13 residues. The CDR3 sequence is CASSLSTALGAFF. The CDR3 DNA sequence: TGTGCCAGCAGTTTAAGTACAGCCTTGGGAGCTTTCTTT.

Turning to this clone: Additional DNA sequences in this sample encode the identical CDR3. The chain recombines TRBV3-1 (or the pseudogene TRBV3-2) with TRBJ1-3, with no clear D. The CDR3 is made up of 12 amino acids. V lost 1 base and J 7 bases, leaving 5 bases between the germline ends. The germline V gene has CDR1 LGHDT and CDR2 YNNKEL (reference sequence). The CDR3 protein is CASSQAGNTIYF. Written as DNA, the CDR3 is TGTGCCAGCAGCCAAGCCGGGAACACCATATATTTT.

The rearrangement uses TRBV28 and TRBJ1-5; 8 positions match TRBD1. The CDR3 is 17 amino acids. Germline CDR1 is MDHEN and CDR2 is SYDVKM. With V trimmed by 5 bases and J by 0 bases, 9 bases remained unmatched. The CDR3 DNA is TGTGCCAGCAGTCGGAGGCAGGGGGCCTATAGCAATCAGCCCCAGCATTTT. Translating it yields CASSRRQGAYSNQPQHF.

This clone was seen a single time. J is TRBJ1-4 and V is TRBV18; tentatively, D is TRBD1 (6 bases). The CDR3 has 16 residues. From germline, CDR1 is KGHSH and CDR2 LQKENI. V was shortened by 3 bases and J by 4 bases, with 15 bases between the two germline ends. The chain's CDR3 is CASSPRRGRINEKLFF. The CDR3 DNA sequence: TGTGCCAGCTCACCTCGCAGGGGACGGATTAATGAAAAACTGTTTTTT.

V usage is TRBV6-2 or TRBV6-3 and J usage is TRBJ1-1, with D perhaps TRBD1 (6 bases). Germline CDR1 is MNHEY and CDR2 is SVGEGT. V lost 2 bases and J lost 10, with 11 bases in between. The CDR3 consists of 12 residues. The CDR3 nucleotides read TGTGCCAGCAGTTACACCGAGGGGGTAGCTTTCTTT. It specifies CASSYTEGVAFF.

The chain links TRBV7-9 to TRBJ2-3; TRBD1 agrees at 9 bases. Unmatched junction bases numbered 5, after V lost 5 bases and J lost 2 bases. The CDR3 is 15 residues long. CDR1 is SEHNR, CDR2 FQNEAQ, per germline (reference sequence). The CDR3 DNA is TGTGCCAGCAGCAAACGGACAGGGGCCACAGATACGCAGTATTTT. It encodes CASSKRTGATDTQYF.